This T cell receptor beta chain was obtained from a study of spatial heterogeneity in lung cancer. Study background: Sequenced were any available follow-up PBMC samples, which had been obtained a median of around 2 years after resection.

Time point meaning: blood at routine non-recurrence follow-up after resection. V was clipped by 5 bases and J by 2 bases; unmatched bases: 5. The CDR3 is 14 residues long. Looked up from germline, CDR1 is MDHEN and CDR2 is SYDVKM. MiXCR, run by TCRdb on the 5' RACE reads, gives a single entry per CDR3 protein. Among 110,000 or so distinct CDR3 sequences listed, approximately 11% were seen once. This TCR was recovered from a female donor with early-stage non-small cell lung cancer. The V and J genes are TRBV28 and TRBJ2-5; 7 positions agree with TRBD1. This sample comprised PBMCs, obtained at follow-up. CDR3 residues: CASSPMDRQETQYF. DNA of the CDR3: TGTGCCAGCAGTCCGATGGACAGGCAAGAGACCCAGTACTTC.